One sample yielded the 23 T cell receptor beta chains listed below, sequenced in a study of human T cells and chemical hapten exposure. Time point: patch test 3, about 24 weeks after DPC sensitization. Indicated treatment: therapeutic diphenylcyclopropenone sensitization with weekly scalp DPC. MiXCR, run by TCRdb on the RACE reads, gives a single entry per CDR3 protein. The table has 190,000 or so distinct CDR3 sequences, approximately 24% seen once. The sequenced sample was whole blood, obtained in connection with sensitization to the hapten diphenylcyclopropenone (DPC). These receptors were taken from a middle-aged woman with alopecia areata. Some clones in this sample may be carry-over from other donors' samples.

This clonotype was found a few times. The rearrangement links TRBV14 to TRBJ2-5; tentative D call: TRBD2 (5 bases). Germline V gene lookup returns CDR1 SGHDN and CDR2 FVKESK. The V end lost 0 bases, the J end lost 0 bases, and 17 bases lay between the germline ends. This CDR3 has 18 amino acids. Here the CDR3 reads CASSQDAFGVDHQETQYF. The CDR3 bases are TGTGCCAGCAGCCAAGATGCGTTCGGGGTGGACCACCAAGAGACCCAGTACTTC.

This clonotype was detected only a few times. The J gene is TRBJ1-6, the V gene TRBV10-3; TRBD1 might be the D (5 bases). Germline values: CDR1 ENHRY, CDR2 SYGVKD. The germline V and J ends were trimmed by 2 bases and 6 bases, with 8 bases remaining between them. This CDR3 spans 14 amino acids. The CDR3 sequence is CAISEDSLNSPLHF. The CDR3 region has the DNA TGTGCCATCAGTGAGGACAGCCTTAATTCACCCCTCCACTTT.

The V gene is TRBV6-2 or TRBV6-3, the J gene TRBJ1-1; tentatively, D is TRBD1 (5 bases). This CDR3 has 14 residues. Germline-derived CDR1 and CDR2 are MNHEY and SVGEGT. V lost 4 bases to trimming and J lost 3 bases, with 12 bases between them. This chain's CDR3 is CASSFPDRYTEAFF. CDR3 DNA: TGTGCCAGCAGTTTCCCCGACAGATACACTGAAGCTTTCTTT.

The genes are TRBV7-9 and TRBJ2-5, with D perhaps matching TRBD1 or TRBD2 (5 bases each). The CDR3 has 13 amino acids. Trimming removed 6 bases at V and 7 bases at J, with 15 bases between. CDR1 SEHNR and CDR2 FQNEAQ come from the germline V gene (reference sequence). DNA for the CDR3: TGTGCCAGCAGAGTGGGGGACCCAGGGACCCAGTACTTC. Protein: CASRVGDPGTQYF.

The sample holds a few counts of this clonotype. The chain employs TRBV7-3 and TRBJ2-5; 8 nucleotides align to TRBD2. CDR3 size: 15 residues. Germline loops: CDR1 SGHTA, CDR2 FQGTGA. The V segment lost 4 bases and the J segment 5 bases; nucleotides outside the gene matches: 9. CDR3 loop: CASSSSGSRWETQYF. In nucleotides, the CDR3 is TGTGCCAGCAGCTCCAGCGGGAGCCGGTGGGAGACCCAGTACTTC.

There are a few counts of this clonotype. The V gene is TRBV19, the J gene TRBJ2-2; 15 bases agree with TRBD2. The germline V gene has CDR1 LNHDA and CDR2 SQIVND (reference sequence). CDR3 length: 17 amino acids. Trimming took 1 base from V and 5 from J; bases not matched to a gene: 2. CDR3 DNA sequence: TGTGCCAGTAGTATAGGAGGGACTAGCGGGGGGACCGGGGAGCTGTTTTTT. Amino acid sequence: CASSIGGTSGGTGELFF.

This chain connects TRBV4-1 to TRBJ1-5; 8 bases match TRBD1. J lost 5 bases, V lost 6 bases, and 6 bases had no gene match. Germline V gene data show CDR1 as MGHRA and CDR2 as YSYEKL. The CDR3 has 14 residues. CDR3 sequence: CASSQGAVDQPQHF. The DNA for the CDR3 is TGCGCCAGCAGTCAGGGGGCTGTTGATCAGCCCCAGCATTTT.

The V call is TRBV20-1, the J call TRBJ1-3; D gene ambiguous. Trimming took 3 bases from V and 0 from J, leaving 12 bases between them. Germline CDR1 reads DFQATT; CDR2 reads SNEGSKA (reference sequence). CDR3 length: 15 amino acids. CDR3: CSARDHMSSGNTIYF. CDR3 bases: TGCAGTGCTAGGGACCACATGAGCTCTGGAAACACCATATATTTT.

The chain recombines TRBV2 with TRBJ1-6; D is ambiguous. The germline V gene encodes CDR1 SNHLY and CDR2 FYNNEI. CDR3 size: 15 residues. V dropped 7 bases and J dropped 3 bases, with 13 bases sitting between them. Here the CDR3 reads CASTLRADYNSPLHF. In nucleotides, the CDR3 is TGTGCCAGCACGCTCCGGGCCGACTATAATTCACCCCTCCACTTT. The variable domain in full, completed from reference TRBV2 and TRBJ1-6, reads EPEVTQTPSHQVTQMGQEVILRCVPISNHLYFYWYRQILGQKVEFLVSFYNNEISEKSEIFDDQFSVERPDGSNFTLKIRSTKLEDSAMYFCASTLRADYNSPLHFGNGTRLTVT.

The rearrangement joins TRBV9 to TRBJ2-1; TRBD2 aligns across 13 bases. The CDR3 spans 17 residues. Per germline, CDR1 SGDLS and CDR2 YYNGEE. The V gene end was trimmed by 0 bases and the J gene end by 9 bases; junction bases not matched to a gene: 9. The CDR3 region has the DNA TGTGCCAGCAGCGTAGGAAGACTAGCGGGAGGAACGAGTGAGCAGTTCTTC. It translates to CASSVGRLAGGTSEQFF.

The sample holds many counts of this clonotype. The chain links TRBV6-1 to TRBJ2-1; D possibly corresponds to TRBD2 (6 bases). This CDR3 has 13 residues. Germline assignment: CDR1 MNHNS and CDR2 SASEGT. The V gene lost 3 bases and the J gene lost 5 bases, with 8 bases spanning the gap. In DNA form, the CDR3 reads TGTGCCAGCAGTGAGGGACTCCACAATGAGCAGTTCTTC. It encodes CASSEGLHNEQFF.

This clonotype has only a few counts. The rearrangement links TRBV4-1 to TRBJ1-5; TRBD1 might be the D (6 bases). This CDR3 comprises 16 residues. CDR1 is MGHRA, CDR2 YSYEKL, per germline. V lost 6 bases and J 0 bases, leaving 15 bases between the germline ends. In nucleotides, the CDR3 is TGCGCCAGCAGTCATGGTGCGGGACATAGCAATCAGCCCCAGCATTTT. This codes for CASSHGAGHSNQPQHF.

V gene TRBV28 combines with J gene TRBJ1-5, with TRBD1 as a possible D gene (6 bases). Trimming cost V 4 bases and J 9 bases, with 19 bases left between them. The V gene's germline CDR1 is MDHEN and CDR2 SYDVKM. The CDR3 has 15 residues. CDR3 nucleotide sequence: TGTGCCAGCAGTTCCCGTAGAGGGACAATCGGGCCCCAGCATTTT. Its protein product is CASSSRRGTIGPQHF.

The CDR3 is CASSPDRVRYTF. The DNA for the CDR3 is TGTGCCAGCAGCCCCGACAGGGTCCGCTACACCTTC. This chain connects TRBV6-5 to TRBJ1-2, with 7 bases identical to TRBD1. J gave up 9 bases and V 6 bases, and 7 bases lay outside the gene matches. Germline CDR1 is MNHEY and CDR2 is SVGAGI. The CDR3 runs 12 residues.

In DNA form, the CDR3 reads TGCAGTGCTAGAATGGATACGGGCGCCACTGAAGCTTTCTTT. Its translation is CSARMDTGATEAFF. The rearrangement links TRBV20-1 to TRBJ1-1; D not certain. This CDR3 comprises 14 residues. Deletions cut 2 bases from V and 4 bases from J, with 14 bases between. CDR1 and CDR2 (germline): DFQATT, SNEGSKA (reference sequence).

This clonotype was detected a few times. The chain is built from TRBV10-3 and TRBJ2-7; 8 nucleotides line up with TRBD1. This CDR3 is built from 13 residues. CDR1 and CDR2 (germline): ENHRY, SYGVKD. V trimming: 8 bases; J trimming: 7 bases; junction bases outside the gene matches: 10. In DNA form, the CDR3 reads TGTGCCATCTCCGTGACAGGGGAAACGGAGCAGTACTTC. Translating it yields CAISVTGETEQYF.

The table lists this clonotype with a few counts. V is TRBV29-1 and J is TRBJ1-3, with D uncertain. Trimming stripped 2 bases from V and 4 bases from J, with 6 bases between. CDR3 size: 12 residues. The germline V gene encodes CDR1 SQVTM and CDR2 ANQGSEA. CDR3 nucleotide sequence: TGCAGCGTTGAATTCACGGGAAACACCATATATTTT. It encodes CSVEFTGNTIYF.

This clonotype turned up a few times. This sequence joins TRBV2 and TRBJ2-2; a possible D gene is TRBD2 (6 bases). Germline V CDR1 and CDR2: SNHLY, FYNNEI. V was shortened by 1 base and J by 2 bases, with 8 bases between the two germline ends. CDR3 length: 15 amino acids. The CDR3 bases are TGTGCCAGCAGTGAAGGTGGACTAAACACCGGGGAGCTGTTTTTT. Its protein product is CASSEGGLNTGELFF.

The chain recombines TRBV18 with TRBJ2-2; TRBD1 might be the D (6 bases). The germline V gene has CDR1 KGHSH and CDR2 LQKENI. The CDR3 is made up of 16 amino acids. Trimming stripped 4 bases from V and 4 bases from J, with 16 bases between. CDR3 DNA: TGTGCCAGCTCACAAACCGGGACACTACCCACCGGGGAGCTGTTTTTT. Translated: CASSQTGTLPTGELFF.

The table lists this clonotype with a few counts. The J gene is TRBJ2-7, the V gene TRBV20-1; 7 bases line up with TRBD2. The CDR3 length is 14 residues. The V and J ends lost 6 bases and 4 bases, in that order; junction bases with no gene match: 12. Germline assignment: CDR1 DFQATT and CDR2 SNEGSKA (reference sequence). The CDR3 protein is CSARLFGGEYEQYF. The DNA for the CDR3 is TGCAGTGCCCGCCTTTTTGGGGGGGAATACGAGCAGTACTTC.

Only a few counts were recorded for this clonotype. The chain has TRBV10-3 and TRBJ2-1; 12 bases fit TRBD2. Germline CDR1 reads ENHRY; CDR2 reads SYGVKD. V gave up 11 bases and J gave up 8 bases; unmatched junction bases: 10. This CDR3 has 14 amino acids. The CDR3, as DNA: TGTGCCGGCGCCCGACTAGCGGGAGCGGATGAGCAGTTCTTC. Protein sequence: CAGARLAGADEQFF.

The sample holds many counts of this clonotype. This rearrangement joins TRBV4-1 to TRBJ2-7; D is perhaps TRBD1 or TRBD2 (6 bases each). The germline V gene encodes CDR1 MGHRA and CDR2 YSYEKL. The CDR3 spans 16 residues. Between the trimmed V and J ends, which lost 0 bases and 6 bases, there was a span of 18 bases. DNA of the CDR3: TGCGCCAGCAGCCAAGATGGGGGCGGGAAGGTGGGCGAGCAGTACTTC. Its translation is CASSQDGGGKVGEQYF.

The chain's CDR3 is CASSNQGYSTDTQYF. The CDR3 bases are TGCGCCAGCAGCAACCAGGGTTATAGCACAGATACGCAGTATTTT. The genes are TRBV5-1 and TRBJ2-3; weak D call: TRBD1 (5 bases). Germline V gene data show CDR1 as SGHRS and CDR2 as YFSETQ. The CDR3 has 15 amino acids. V lost 4 bases and J lost 0, with 12 bases in between.